This entry concerns a single T cell receptor (beta chain). Germline V gene sequence: CDR1 MNHNS, CDR2 SASEGT. V lost 6 bases, J lost 0 bases, and 9 bases lay in between. This CDR3 is 14 amino acids long. PCR was performed using 60 Vbeta and 13 Jbeta primers. The protocol was immunoSEQ multiplex PCR, while the TCRdb copy is restricted to in-frame clones and leaves out a portion. There are more than 150,000 clones in the sample; around 80% occur only once, and approximately 1.5% lies in the top ten. This record comes from a study of cytomegalovirus exposure and HLA in healthy donors. The receptor comes from a man aged 18-30 years in good health and CMV-seronegative. The sample taken for sequencing was PBMCs. The rearrangement uses TRBV6-1 and TRBJ2-1; D might be TRBD1 (5 bases). The CDR3 loop is CASRLTGSYNEQFF. The DNA of the CDR3 is TGTGCCAGCAGATTAACAGGCTCCTACAATGAGCAGTTCTTC.